This T cell receptor (beta chain) is drawn from a study of blood T cells in healthy people across ages. Study outcomes and limitations: A roughly linear age-dependent decrease characterized TCR beta diversity per million T cells. PBMCs that were unsorted prevented a conclusive naive versus antigen-experienced comparison. Whereas aged donors had fewer naive CD4+ cells, long-lived donors had more of them and higher diversity.

V was clipped by 11 bases and J by 5 bases; unmatched bases: 13. Germline loops: CDR1 SGHAT, CDR2 FQNNGV. The CDR3 has 15 amino acids. It was with a sample-barcoded 5' primer and a J-beta primer mix that a second PCR of about 6 to 12 cycles was run. Carrying 12 random nucleotides, a template-switch adaptor labeled each individual cDNA molecule. TCRdb re-called the 5' RACE reads with MiXCR, one entry per CDR3 protein. The table has hundreds of thousands of distinct CDR3 sequences, around 26% seen once. Regarding this clonotype: Its antigen is undetermined.

The source of this sequence is a woman of 80 years or more in good health. This chain uses TRBV11-2 with TRBJ1-1; 11 bases line up with TRBD1. Material for sequencing was blood. CDR3 protein: CAGSPRWDRGTEAFF. As DNA, the CDR3 is TGTGCCGGTAGCCCACGGTGGGACAGGGGGACTGAAGCTTTCTTT. The full variable domain, completed using reference TRBV11-2 and TRBJ1-1, is EAGVAQSPRYKIIEKRQSVAFWCNPISGHATLYWYQQILGQGPKLLIQFQNNGVVDDSQLPKDRFSAERLKGVDSTLKIQPAKLEDSAVYLCAGSPRWDRGTEAFFGQGTRLTVV.